Presented here are 14 T cell receptor beta chains from one specimen sequenced in a study of CD8 T cells in ankylosing spondylitis (dated by TCRdb to 2016 to 2017). Their target antigens are unknown. The library was made by 5' RACE. The sequencing machine was an Illumina HiSeq 2500. The public reads were run again by TCRdb, first through fastp at Q25 and then through MiXCR, and only productive beta chains were kept. Rows with one shared CDR3 protein collapse into an entry with the most common genes and DNA. This sample has about 800,000 distinct CDR3 sequences in its table, and over 9.5% of those were observed once. Around 0.51% of the sample is taken by the ten largest. Results the study describes overall, beyond this receptor: A TCR beta motif of about eight highly homologous amino acid variants appeared characteristic of blood from ankylosing spondylitis patients.

Material for sequencing was blood, either unsorted or a sorted T cell fraction (not recorded which). The receptors shown here come from a male donor with ankylosing spondylitis.

This clonotype has a handful of counts. The rearrangement uses TRBV5-6 and TRBJ2-5; a weak D match, TRBD1 (5 bases). The V end was cut by 5 bases, the J end by 5 bases, with 10 bases between. This CDR3 comprises 12 residues. Germline CDR1 is SGHDT and CDR2 is YYEEEE. The CDR3 sequence is CASRQGWETQYF. The CDR3 region has the DNA TGTGCCAGCAGGCAGGGTTGGGAGACCCAGTACTTC. The full variable domain, with the rest looked up from reference TRBV5-6 and TRBJ2-5, is DAGVTQSPTHLIKTRGQQVTLRCSPKSGHDTVSWYQQALGQGPQFIFQYYEEEERQRGNFPDRFSGHQFPNYSSELNVNALLLGDSALYLCASRQGWETQYFGPGTRLLVL.

The V gene is TRBV20-1, the J gene TRBJ2-2; TRBD2 matches 12 bases. V trimming: 5 bases; J trimming: 2 bases; junction bases outside the gene matches: 9. Looked up from germline, CDR1 is DFQATT and CDR2 is SNEGSKA (reference sequence). CDR3 size: 17 residues. The CDR3, as DNA: TGCAGTGCTGCTAAAGGACTAGCGGGATTTAACACCGGGGAGCTGTTTTTT. Translated, it gives CSAAKGLAGFNTGELFF.

J is TRBJ1-1 and V is TRBV10-3; D is undetermined. The CDR3 loop spans 15 amino acids. Germline V lookup: CDR1 ENHRY, CDR2 SYGVKD. The ends were cut back, 4 bases at V and 4 bases at J, with 16 bases in the middle. In nucleotides, the CDR3 is TGTGCCATCAGTGCGTTCGGATCGGAGGTCACTGAAGCTTTCTTT. It translates to CAISAFGSEVTEAFF.

This clonotype was seen more than once but under ten times. The V gene is TRBV12-3 or TRBV12-4, the J gene TRBJ2-3, with D possibly TRBD2 on 5 matching bases. This CDR3 has 13 residues. The ends were cut back, 6 bases at V and 6 bases at J, with 13 bases in the middle. CDR3 nucleotide sequence: TGTGCCAGCAGCTTCGGACTGTTGGATACGCAGTATTTT. Amino acids: CASSFGLLDTQYF.

This clonotype was counted a few times. This chain links TRBV5-1 with TRBJ1-6; no clear D. The germline gives CDR1 SGHRS, CDR2 YFSETQ. V lost 4 bases and J lost 0, with 11 bases in between. This CDR3 contains 16 residues. For the CDR3, the DNA is TGCGCCAGCAGCCCAGGACTGAGCTCCTATAATTCACCCCTCCACTTT. Translation: CASSPGLSSYNSPLHF.

This clonotype was observed a handful of times. The rearrangement joins TRBV6-2 or TRBV6-3 to TRBJ2-3; no firm D call. Germline-derived CDR1 and CDR2 are MNHEY and SVGEGT. The CDR3 consists of 14 residues. Between the trimmed V and J ends, which lost 2 bases and 2 bases, there was a span of 8 bases. The CDR3 protein is CASSYGGPTDTQYF. The CDR3 coding sequence is TGTGCCAGCAGTTACGGCGGCCCCACAGATACGCAGTATTTT.

This clonotype turned up a few times. This chain links TRBV20-1 with TRBJ2-1, with TRBD2 matching 8 bases. CDR1 is DFQATT and CDR2 is SNEGSKA in the germline V gene (reference sequence). This CDR3 has 16 amino acids. V lost 0 bases and J lost 3; bases outside the gene matches: 7. The CDR3 protein is CSARDPSGGYYNEQFF. The CDR3 coding sequence is TGCAGTGCTAGAGACCCGAGCGGGGGTTACTACAATGAGCAGTTCTTC.

The V call is TRBV5-1, the J call TRBJ2-1, with 8 nucleotides matching TRBD1. Germline V CDR1 and CDR2: SGHRS, YFSETQ. Trimming at V came to 3 bases and at J to 3 bases, leaving 5 bases not matched to a gene. The CDR3 sequence is 15 residues long. This CDR3 is CASSSLGQDYNEQFF. CDR3 nucleotides: TGCGCCAGCAGCTCGTTGGGACAGGACTACAATGAGCAGTTCTTC.

This clonotype came up a few times. The chain links TRBV5-6 to TRBJ2-3, with 7 positions matching TRBD2. The CDR3 consists of 16 residues. Germline-derived CDR1 and CDR2 are SGHDT and YYEEEE. V shed 4 bases and J 8 bases; nucleotides not matched to a gene: 16. CDR3 amino acids: CASSDPRTRVFGTQYF. The CDR3 bases are TGTGCCAGCAGCGACCCAAGGACTAGGGTTTTTGGTACGCAGTATTTT.

This chain uses TRBV6-5 with TRBJ2-1; possibly TRBD2 for D (5 bases). Germline V gives CDR1 MNHEY, CDR2 SVGAGI. Trimming cost V 4 bases and J 3 bases, with 13 bases left between them. The CDR3 runs 15 residues. In DNA form, the CDR3 reads TGTGCCAGCAGTTTTGCGACTACCGACTACAATGAGCAGTTCTTC. This gives the protein CASSFATTDYNEQFF.

This clonotype was detected a few times. The CDR3, as DNA: TGCAGTGCTATGGACTCGCGGGGCTACAATGAGCAGTTCTTC. Translated, it gives CSAMDSRGYNEQFF. The chain is built from TRBV20-1 and TRBJ2-1, with a tentative D call TRBD2 (6 bases). The germline gives CDR1 DFQATT, CDR2 SNEGSKA (reference sequence). Deletions cut 4 bases from V and 3 bases from J, with 13 bases between. The CDR3 totals 14 residues.

The chain carries TRBV24-1 and TRBJ2-7; the match to TRBD1 covers 9 bases. Per germline, CDR1 KGHDR and CDR2 SFDVKD. Germline trimming cut 5 bases from V and 2 bases from J; bases unmatched to any gene: 21. The length of the CDR3 is 20 residues. The DNA for the CDR3 is TGTGCCACCAGTGCCATTGATGGGACAGGGTACCCAGCGGCTACCTACGAGCAGTACTTC. Protein sequence: CATSAIDGTGYPAATYEQYF.

The gene calls are TRBV24-1 and TRBJ2-5; 7 bases map to TRBD2. Germline loops: CDR1 KGHDR, CDR2 SFDVKD. J lost 4 bases, V lost 4 bases, and 14 bases had no gene match. This CDR3 region has 17 residues. The CDR3 DNA reads TGTGCCACCAGTGACCCGGGGGAGGGTTCGCCTAGAGAGACCCAGTACTTC. It encodes CATSDPGEGSPRETQYF.

This clonotype has only a few counts. V gene TRBV7-2 combines with J gene TRBJ2-1; 7 positions match TRBD2. With 5 bases clipped from V and 10 bases from J, the junction kept 11 bases outside the gene matches. CDR3 size: 14 residues. Germline CDR1 reads SGHTA; CDR2 reads FQGNSA. Here the CDR3 DNA reads TGTGCCAGCAGCCAAACACAGAGGGAGGGAGAGCAGTTCTTC. Amino acid sequence: CASSQTQREGEQFF.